This TCR beta chain was identified during a study of blood T cell repertoires in COVID-19. Germline CDR1 and CDR2: SNHLY and FYNNEI. Trimming took 6 bases from V and 4 from J, leaving 10 bases between them. This CDR3 has 12 amino acids. Repertoires were generated with immunoSEQ multiplex PCR, while TCRdb's copy carries only in-frame clones and drops some. Seen here are 300,000 to 350,000 clones, almost 90% observed once, and the top ten hold approximately 0.93%. The clonotype comes from a woman aged 25 to 39 who had been exposed to COVID-19. Material: PBMCs or T cells enriched from blood (not recorded which). The chain joins TRBV2 to TRBJ2-7; possible D gene TRBD2, 5 bases. The CDR3 is CASRPEGYEQYF. The CDR3 coding sequence is TGTGCCAGCAGGCCCGAGGGTTACGAGCAGTACTTC. The full variable domain, completed using reference TRBV2 and TRBJ2-7, is EPEVTQTPSHQVTQMGQEVILRCVPISNHLYFYWYRQILGQKVEFLVSFYNNEISEKSEIFDDQFSVERPDGSNFTLKIRSTKLEDSAMYFCASRPEGYEQYFGPGTRLTVT.